This entry describes one TCR beta chain. The clone's antigen remains unknown. No base quality values were provided; no much bigger clone lies one nucleotide off. The meaning of the sample's time point label: baseline before first vaccination. Vaccinee samples were obtained from the UK trials COV001 and COV002, which included a single-blind randomized controlled phase 2/3 trial of AZD1222 (ChAdOx1 nCoV-19) in healthy adults. Trial participant PBMC samples were collected at day 0 and day 28 after the second dose for TCRbeta chain sequencing. The CDR3 regions of human TCRbeta chains were analyzed by immunosequencing. In the source study's methods: TCRs in the repertoires were compared against a reference library of SARS-CoV-2-specific TCRs that had been generated with the MIRA antigen-specificity platform. Breadth meant the fraction of unique TCRs that were SARS-CoV-2-associated, whereas depth meant the fraction of total T cells that were SARS-CoV-2-associated. Using the MIRA data, each spike-specific TCR was mapped to the spike region that the TCR reacts to and placed in a CD4 or CD8 class. Log10-transformed breadth and depth values were compared by one-way ANOVA with Sidak's multiple comparisons tests. TCRdb mirrors the immuneACCESS table, restricted to in-frame sequences. Some clones are absent from its copies; in checked studies, under half trace to an unresolved V gene, and the reason for the others is unknown. V and J calls and clone size are copied from that table; D and trimming were computed from the DNA. The sample table shows 150,000 to 200,000 clones, and 85% to 95% are seen once. The ten most abundant clones make up 1.3% to 1.5% of the sample.

The data are from a study of T cell responses to AZD1222 COVID-19 vaccine (dated by TCRdb to the early 2020s). For the study in its entirety: Because spike-specific TCR depth and breadth did not differ between the two schedules, AZD1222 recipients who got a second dose at roughly 4 weeks were pooled with those who got a second dose at roughly 12 weeks. Trial participants were enrolled into age subgroups of 18-55, 56-69 and 70-plus years, which contained around 140, 26 and 57 TCR-sequenced participants, respectively. TCR sequencing was performed for over 230 trial participants, of whom 200 to 210 were given two doses of AZD1222 and around 25 were given two doses of MenACWY control vaccine. The full study reports these points: The 56-69-year group was small, and its depth increase did not reach significance, likely because of low power. A significant rise in spike-specific TCR breadth and depth was observed after two AZD1222 doses relative to day 0 and relative to MenACWY recipients. Vaccine-associated CD4 TCRs spanned the whole spike protein, with dominant responses in regions 160-218 and 743-854. Because no day 14 peak-response samples were available, repertoires were characterized only after the peak T cell response. Participants were mostly white British, with more females than males. The authors suggested clonal diversity may have been underestimated. Conclusions about previously exposed vaccinees were limited because only six AZD1222 recipients were SARS-CoV-2 seropositive at baseline. Reportedly, close to half of the unique spike-specific TCRs recognized epitopes lying outside the regions that are mutated in the B.1.351 and B.1.1.7 variants.

The cysteine opens and the phenylalanine closes a CDR3 of 13 amino acids. Only CDR3 DNA is held: 39 bases, read in frame from base 1. Reading the germline V gene gives CDR1 KGHSH and CDR2 LQKENI. The junction carries 6 bases between V and J, which are trimmed by 1 base and 2 bases respectively. The receptor's source is an adult in good health. The starting material was peripheral blood, obtained on day 0 of AZD1222 vaccination. The V and J segments used are TRBV18 and TRBJ2-7; perhaps TRBD1 is the D gene, with 6 bases matching. The DNA reads TGTGCCAGCTCACCACGACAGGCCTACGAGCAGTACTTC. Its coded protein is CASSPRQAYEQYF.